Sequencing of this TCR beta chain was carried out in a study of response to subunit inactivated influenza vaccine. Study findings and constraints: There was a suggestion from the authors that each seasonal influenza vaccination recruits few new T cells.

This clonotype was counted at least ten times. Its antigen is unidentified. In TCRdb, the RT-PCR reads were re-called with MiXCR into one record per CDR3 protein. The sample lists hundreds of thousands of distinct CDR3 sequences; less than 10% were seen once. Trimming stripped 2 bases from V and 6 bases from J, with 12 bases between. Germline CDR1 MNHEY, CDR2 SVGAGI. This CDR3 spans 14 amino acids. The source is a man between 45 and 75 years old who received an inactivated influenza vaccine. V is TRBV6-5 and J is TRBJ2-3; tentative D call: TRBD2 (5 bases). This material consisted of PBMCs from blood, taken roughly 24 months after vaccination. The CDR3 loop reads CASSYGGDRDTQYF. In nucleotides, the CDR3 is TGTGCCAGCAGTTACGGAGGAGACCGGGATACGCAGTATTTT.